This note documents a single T cell receptor (beta chain) sequence. Its antigen remains unknown. This record comes from a study of T cell responses to AZD1222 COVID-19 vaccine. Trimming pared 0 bases from V and 4 bases from J, leaving 12 bases between. This CDR3 has 16 residues. CDR1 and CDR2 (germline): LGHNA, YSLEER. General study findings and limits: Of the AZD1222 recipients, only 5 to 7 were seropositive at baseline.

TCRdb's copy holds only in-frame clones and misses some; the assay was immunoSEQ multiplex PCR. The sample includes roughly 180,000 clones, roughly nine tenths of them seen just once. Specimen: peripheral blood, collected 28 days after the second AZD1222 dose. This chain uses TRBV4-3 with TRBJ1-4; tentative D call: TRBD1 (5 bases). The receptor's source is an adult who received the AZD1222 COVID-19 vaccine. This CDR3 reads CASSQEIGGGNEKLFF. The CDR3 bases are TGCGCCAGCAGCCAAGAGATTGGGGGGGGTAATGAAAAACTGTTTTTT.